This passage covers 29 T cell receptor beta chains from one sample sequenced in a study of cytomegalovirus exposure and HLA in healthy donors. The PCR made use of 60 Vbeta and 13 Jbeta primers. TCRdb's table, derived via immunoSEQ multiplex PCR, lists solely in-frame clones and lacks some. The sample contains 140,000 to 150,000 clones, roughly 80% of which appear only once. Sequencing used PBMCs. The source of these receptors is a woman under 40 in good health and CMV-seronegative.

There are a few counts of this clone. The chain carries TRBV5-5 and TRBJ2-5; D remains ambiguous. V was shortened by 5 bases and J by 2 bases, with 4 bases between the two germline ends. This CDR3 region has 11 residues. Germline CDR1 reads SGHKS; CDR2 reads YYEKEE (reference sequence). CDR3 loop: CASSSQETQYF. Here the CDR3 DNA reads TGTGCCAGCAGTTCACAAGAGACCCAGTACTTC.

This clone was detected once. The chain is built from TRBV9 and TRBJ2-3, with 12 positions matching TRBD2. The CDR3 has 16 residues. V was pared by 2 bases and J by 3 bases, with 4 bases of the junction left unmatched. Germline lookup yields CDR1 SGDLS and CDR2 YYNGEE. The CDR3 DNA is TGTGCCAGCAGCGTCCCGACTAGCGGGGGAACAGATACGCAGTATTTT. The encoded protein is CASSVPTSGGTDTQYF.

Only a few counts were recorded for this clone. J is TRBJ2-2 and V is TRBV7-6, with D tentatively TRBD2 (5 bases). V lost 5 bases and J lost 4, with 14 bases in between. The CDR3 is made up of 15 amino acids. From germline, CDR1 is SGHVS and CDR2 FNYEAQ. CDR3 in DNA: TGTGCCAGCAGCCCGCTCTCGACTACCACCGGGGAGCTGTTTTTT. It translates to CASSPLSTTTGELFF.

This clone was seen a handful of times. The chain has TRBV5-1 and TRBJ2-1; the match to TRBD1 covers 9 bases. V dropped 4 bases and J dropped 4; count of bases not matched to a gene: 9. CDR3 size: 16 residues. The V gene's germline CDR1 is SGHRS and CDR2 YFSETQ. The CDR3 here is CASSHRTGEFYNEQFF. The CDR3 region has the DNA TGCGCCAGCAGCCACCGGACAGGGGAATTTTACAATGAGCAGTTCTTC.

The gene calls are TRBV7-2 and TRBJ2-5; 13 bases map to TRBD2. V dropped 4 bases and J dropped 11; count of bases not matched to a gene: 13. Germline V gene lookup returns CDR1 SGHTA and CDR2 FQGNSA. The CDR3 covers 16 residues. For the CDR3, the DNA is TGTGCCAGCAGCTATATAGGACTAGCGGGGGCGGGGGGGCAGTACTTC. It yields the protein CASSYIGLAGAGGQYF.

This clone is a singleton in its sample. The V gene is TRBV2, the J gene TRBJ1-4; 12 bases map to TRBD1. The CDR3 contains 16 residues. The junction had 10 bases not matched to a gene; V was cut back by 6 bases and J by 8 bases. Per germline, CDR1 SNHLY and CDR2 FYNNEI. CDR3 region: CASSVFLGTGGEKLFF. The CDR3 bases are TGTGCCAGCAGCGTCTTTTTAGGGACAGGGGGCGAAAAACTGTTTTTT.

The chain has TRBV4-1 and TRBJ2-7; 8 bases map to TRBD2. V lost 2 bases, J lost 6 bases, and 3 bases stayed unmatched. The CDR3 has 13 amino acids. Germline lookup yields CDR1 MGHRA and CDR2 YSYEKL. In DNA, the CDR3 is TGCGCCAGCAGCCAAACGGGGGGGGTCGAGCAGTACTTC. Its translation: CASSQTGGVEQYF.

The chain employs TRBV19 and TRBJ2-1, with D possibly matching TRBD1 (6 bases). The germline gives CDR1 LNHDA, CDR2 SQIVND (reference sequence). V was trimmed by 4 bases and J by 3 bases, leaving 13 bases between them. This CDR3 comprises 15 residues. The CDR3 protein is CASSKLRGYYNEQFF. The CDR3 bases are TGTGCCAGTAGTAAGCTCAGGGGTTACTACAATGAGCAGTTCTTC.

The chain joins TRBV5-1 to TRBJ2-3; TRBD1 aligns across 11 bases. The ends lost 6 bases at V and 3 bases at J; junction bases unmatched: 3. This CDR3 spans 14 amino acids. Germline V gene sequence: CDR1 SGHRS, CDR2 YFSETQ. The CDR3 protein is CASKGTGGTDTQYF. The CDR3 nucleotides read TGCGCCAGCAAGGGGACAGGGGGGACAGATACGCAGTATTTT.

This chain joins TRBV19 and TRBJ1-2; 8 bases line up with TRBD1. CDR1 LNHDA and CDR2 SQIVND come from the germline V gene (reference sequence). The CDR3 has 13 residues. The V and J ends lost 6 bases and 8 bases, in that order; junction bases with no gene match: 8. CDR3 in DNA: TGTGCCAGTAGAGCACAGGGGGTGGGGGGCTACACCTTC. Translated, it gives CASRAQGVGGYTF.

The chain uses TRBV30 and TRBJ1-2; D might be TRBD1 (6 bases). CDR1 is GTSNPN, CDR2 SVGIG, per germline (reference sequence). This CDR3 is 15 amino acids long. Trimming took off 0 bases at V and 8 bases at J, with 19 bases between the two ends. This CDR3 is CAWSVWKGGLEGYTF. The DNA of the CDR3 is TGTGCCTGGAGTGTATGGAAAGGGGGTCTAGAGGGCTACACCTTC.

This chain joins TRBV29-1 and TRBJ1-1; TRBD1 aligns across 8 bases. This CDR3 comprises 14 residues. V trimming: 7 bases; J trimming: 1 base; junction bases outside the gene matches: 8. The germline gives CDR1 SQVTM, CDR2 ANQGSEA. CDR3 region: CSALPGTGNTEAFF. The CDR3 nucleotides read TGCAGCGCCCTCCCCGGGACAGGGAACACTGAAGCTTTCTTT.

The chain joins TRBV6-4 to TRBJ2-1, with D perhaps TRBD2 (6 bases). There are 15 residues in the CDR3. V lost 7 bases to trimming and J lost 0 bases, with 13 bases between them. Germline V gene sequence: CDR1 MRHNA, CDR2 SNTAGT. The CDR3 here is CASTPEGSSYNEQFF. The CDR3 DNA reads TGTGCCAGCACCCCGGAGGGAAGCTCCTACAATGAGCAGTTCTTC.

This chain uses TRBV7-9 with TRBJ1-4; D gene unclear. The CDR3 runs 16 residues. Germline V gene sequence: CDR1 SEHNR, CDR2 FQNEAQ (reference sequence). The V end lost 5 bases, the J end lost 4 bases, and 17 bases lay between the germline ends. In DNA, the CDR3 is TGTGCCAGCAGCACTGAAGAGGAAGGCGGTAATGAAAAACTGTTTTTT. Amino acid sequence: CASSTEEEGGNEKLFF.

This clone was detected once. This sequence joins TRBV27 and TRBJ1-1; D perhaps matches TRBD1 (6 bases). CDR1 MNHEY and CDR2 SMNVEV come from the germline V gene (reference sequence). This CDR3 spans 13 amino acids. V was shortened by 8 bases and J by 4 bases, with 14 bases between the two germline ends. CDR3 bases: TGTGCCAGCGGTACACAGGGCTTCACTGAAGCTTTCTTT. Protein sequence: CASGTQGFTEAFF.

The chain employs TRBV5-4 and TRBJ1-1; tentatively, D is TRBD1 (5 bases). The CDR3 is made up of 15 amino acids. V was shortened by 4 bases and J by 1 base, with 14 bases between the two germline ends. CDR1 SGHNT and CDR2 YYREEE come from the germline V gene (reference sequence). For the CDR3, the DNA is TGTGCCAGCAGCCCGGGCCTTGACAGGAACACTGAAGCTTTCTTT. Residues: CASSPGLDRNTEAFF.

V is TRBV13 and J is TRBJ1-2; TRBD1 agrees at 7 bases. Germline CDR1 is PRHDT and CDR2 is FYEKMQ (reference sequence). The CDR3 runs to 14 residues. V shed 6 bases and J 5 bases; nucleotides not matched to a gene: 9. The CDR3 region has the DNA TGTGCCAGCAGTTCCACAGGGGTACGGTATGGCTACACCTTC. This codes for CASSSTGVRYGYTF. The whole variable domain, filled in from reference TRBV13 and TRBJ1-2, reads AAGVIQSPRHLIKEKRETATLKCYPIPRHDTVYWYQQGPGQDPQFLISFYEKMQSDKGSIPDRFSAQQFSDYHSELNMSSLELGDSALYFCASSSTGVRYGYTFGSGTRLTVV.

J is TRBJ2-7 and V is TRBV7-3; D perhaps matches TRBD2 (5 bases). CDR1 is SGHTA and CDR2 is FQGTGA in the germline V gene. The CDR3 covers 18 residues. V dropped 4 bases and J dropped 7 bases, with 29 bases sitting between them. CDR3: CASSSNGLGGSRVGEQYF. The CDR3 nucleotides read TGTGCCAGCAGCTCCAACGGCCTTGGAGGCTCAAGAGTTGGGGAGCAGTACTTC. Supplemented by reference TRBV7-3 and TRBJ2-7, the full variable domain reads GAGVSQTPSNKVTEKGKYVELRCDPISGHTALYWYRQSLGQGPEFLIYFQGTGAADDSGLPNDRFFAVRPEGSVSTLKIQRTERGDSAVYLCASSSNGLGGSRVGEQYFGPGTRLTVT.

The V gene is TRBV27, the J gene TRBJ2-1; maybe TRBD2 (5 bases). The CDR3 contains 14 residues. Germline V gene data show CDR1 as MNHEY and CDR2 as SMNVEV (reference sequence). V dropped 5 bases and J dropped 10 bases, with 18 bases sitting between them. The CDR3, as DNA: TGTGCCAGCAGTCTCCATGGGGTCCGGGAAGAGCAGTTCTTC. Translating gives CASSLHGVREEQFF.

J is TRBJ1-1 and V is TRBV9, with 10 positions matching TRBD1. The trim removed 3 bases at V and 1 base at J, leaving 9 bases unmatched. Germline V gene sequence: CDR1 SGDLS, CDR2 YYNGEE. This CDR3 is built from 17 residues. The CDR3 bases are TGTGCCAGCAGCGCGCCCCGGACAGGGGGACGGAACACTGAAGCTTTCTTT. Translated: CASSAPRTGGRNTEAFF.

J is TRBJ2-1 and V is TRBV5-1; 9 bases align to TRBD1. The germline CDR1 and CDR2 sequences are SGHRS and YFSETQ. J lost 7 bases, V lost 0 bases, and 5 bases had no gene match. The CDR3 loop spans 15 amino acids. The CDR3 DNA follows: TGCGCCAGCAGCTTGGTGGACAGGGGAGGGAATGAGCAGTTCTTC. It specifies CASSLVDRGGNEQFF.

The rearrangement joins TRBV29-1 to TRBJ1-2; tentative D call: TRBD1 (6 bases). This CDR3 has 12 amino acids. The germline V gene encodes CDR1 SQVTM and CDR2 ANQGSEA. V lost 6 bases to trimming and J lost 8 bases, with 16 bases between them. For the CDR3, the DNA is TGCAGCGTAGACAGGCGCCCTATGGGCTACACCTTC. This sequence encodes CSVDRRPMGYTF.

J is TRBJ1-2 and V is TRBV7-9, with 8 bases matching TRBD1. The CDR3 is made up of 14 amino acids. In germline, CDR1 is SEHNR, CDR2 FQNEAQ (reference sequence). V lost 5 bases to trimming and J lost 4 bases; unmatched junction nucleotides: 6. The CDR3 loop reads CASSPGGLSYGYTF. The CDR3 DNA reads as TGTGCCAGCAGCCCAGGGGGCCTAAGCTATGGCTACACCTTC.

V is TRBV30 and J is TRBJ1-2, with 7 bases matching TRBD1. This CDR3 has 13 amino acids. Per germline, CDR1 GTSNPN and CDR2 SVGIG (reference sequence). The V gene end was trimmed by 3 bases and the J gene end by 3 bases; junction bases not matched to a gene: 4. The CDR3 here is CAWRWQGDYGYTF. In DNA, the CDR3 is TGTGCCTGGAGGTGGCAGGGGGACTATGGCTACACCTTC.

V gene TRBV5-6 combines with J gene TRBJ1-1, with 9 bases fitting TRBD1. This CDR3 spans 16 amino acids. V shed 6 bases, J shed 4 bases, and the junction held 13 bases outside the gene matches. The germline V gene encodes CDR1 SGHDT and CDR2 YYEEEE. The CDR3 here is CASNSPGGQGGTEAFF. The CDR3 nucleotides read TGTGCCAGCAATTCCCCGGGGGGACAGGGAGGCACTGAAGCTTTCTTT.

The rearrangement links TRBV11-3 to TRBJ2-5; D is unclear. The CDR3 has 13 residues. V shed 1 base and J shed 5 bases, with 8 bases lying between them. CDR1 is SGHNT, CDR2 YENEEA, per germline. Written as DNA, the CDR3 is TGTGCCAGCAGCTTAGCGGCCAGGGAGACCCAGTACTTC. Translation: CASSLAARETQYF.

CDR3 residues: CASSLRTRCYF. The CDR3 DNA follows: TGTGCCAGCAGCCTCCGGACTAGATGCTACTTC. The gene calls are TRBV7-9 and TRBJ2-4, with TRBD2 matching over 7 bases. Losses at the gene ends were 5 bases for V and 16 bases for J; bases not matched to a gene: 8. This CDR3 region has 11 residues. The germline gives CDR1 SEHNR, CDR2 FQNEAQ (reference sequence).

V gene TRBV28 combines with J gene TRBJ1-1, with 7 bases identical to TRBD1. Germline CDR1 reads MDHEN; CDR2 reads SYDVKM. V shed 2 bases, J shed 11 bases, and the junction held 11 bases outside the gene matches. The CDR3 contains 14 residues. The CDR3 protein is CASSLMAQQGSAFF. CDR3 sequence (DNA): TGTGCCAGCAGTTTAATGGCCCAACAGGGGAGTGCTTTCTTT.

This clone was recorded a few times. The chain recombines TRBV5-4 with TRBJ2-7, with 8 nucleotides matching TRBD1. Unmatched junction bases numbered 5, after V lost 3 bases and J lost 0 bases. The CDR3 is 15 residues long. Germline values: CDR1 SGHNT, CDR2 YYREEE (reference sequence). CDR3 nucleotides: TGTGCCAGCAGCTCACCCGGGACAGGCTCCTACGAGCAGTACTTC. It encodes CASSSPGTGSYEQYF.